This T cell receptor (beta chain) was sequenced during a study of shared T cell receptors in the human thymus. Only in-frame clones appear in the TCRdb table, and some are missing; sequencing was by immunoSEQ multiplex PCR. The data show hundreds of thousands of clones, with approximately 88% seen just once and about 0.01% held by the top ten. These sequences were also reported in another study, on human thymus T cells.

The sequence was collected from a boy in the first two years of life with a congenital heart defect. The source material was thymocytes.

The CDR3 DNA is TGTGCCAGCAGCTTAGTGGGGGGAGCGGGGAGCTCCTACAATGAGCAGTTCTTC. This codes for CASSLVGGAGSSYNEQFF. This chain joins TRBV11-3 and TRBJ2-1; 7 bases agree with TRBD2. J was trimmed by 0 bases and V by 1 base; bases with no gene match: 9. The V gene's germline CDR1 is SGHNT and CDR2 YENEEA. The CDR3 loop spans 18 amino acids.